This T cell receptor (beta chain) was obtained from a study of blood T cell repertoires in COVID-19. In the study overall: COVID-19 samples collected from the United States, Italy and Spain covered acute and convalescent phases. The analysed material was cDNA or gDNA that came from T cells, B-cell-depleted T cells, or PBMCs.

Sequencing used immunoSEQ multiplex PCR; TCRdb keeps in-frame clones, though not all of them. The sample carries 65,000 to 90,000 clones, around 90% recorded once. Trimming took off 0 bases at V and 4 bases at J, with 14 bases between the two ends. The CDR3 is 16 amino acids. Germline-derived CDR1 and CDR2 are SGHNT and YYREEE (reference sequence). Sequencing was done on a sample of peripheral blood. The chain recombines TRBV5-4 with TRBJ1-3; perhaps TRBD1 as D (5 bases). This receptor was obtained from a woman aged 50 to 60 with active or convalescent COVID-19. In nucleotides, the CDR3 is TGTGCCAGCAGCTTGGGGCAGGGTCTGAGCGGAAACACCATATATTTT. Amino acid sequence: CASSLGQGLSGNTIYF.